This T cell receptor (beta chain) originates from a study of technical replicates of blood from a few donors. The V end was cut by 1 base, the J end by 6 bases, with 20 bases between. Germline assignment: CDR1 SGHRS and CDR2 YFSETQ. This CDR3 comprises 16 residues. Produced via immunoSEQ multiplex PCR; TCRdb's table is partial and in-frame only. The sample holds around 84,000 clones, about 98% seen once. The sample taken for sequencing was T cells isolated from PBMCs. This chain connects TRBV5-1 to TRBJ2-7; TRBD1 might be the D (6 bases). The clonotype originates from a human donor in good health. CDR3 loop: CASSLLGHSLGGEQYF. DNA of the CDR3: TGCGCCAGCAGCTTGCTGGGACACTCGTTGGGCGGCGAGCAGTACTTC.